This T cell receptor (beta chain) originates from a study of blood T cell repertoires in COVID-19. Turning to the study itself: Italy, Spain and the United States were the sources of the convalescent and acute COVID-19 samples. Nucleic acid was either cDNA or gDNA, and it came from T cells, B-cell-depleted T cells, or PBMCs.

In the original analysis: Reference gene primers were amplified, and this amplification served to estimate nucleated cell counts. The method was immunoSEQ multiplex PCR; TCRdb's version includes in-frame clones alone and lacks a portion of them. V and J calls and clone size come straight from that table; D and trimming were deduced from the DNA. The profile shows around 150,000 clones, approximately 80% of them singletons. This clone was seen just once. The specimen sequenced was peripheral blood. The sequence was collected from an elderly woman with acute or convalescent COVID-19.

CDR3 amino acids: CASSYLGRENTGELFF. The CDR3 nucleotides are TGTGCCAGCAGTTACCTCGGGAGGGAGAACACCGGGGAGCTGTTTTTT. The chain couples TRBV6-5 to TRBJ2-2; 8 nucleotides align to TRBD2. Per the germline V gene, CDR1 is MNHEY and CDR2 is SVGAGI. This CDR3 has 16 residues. V lost 2 bases and J lost 1; bases outside the gene matches: 3.